Sequencing of this TCR beta chain was carried out in a study of cytomegalovirus exposure and HLA in healthy donors. Details on this clone: This same CDR3 is encoded by further DNA sequences in the sample.

PCR primers comprised 60 Vbeta and 13 Jbeta primers. Only in-frame clones appear in the TCRdb table, and some are missing; sequencing was by immunoSEQ multiplex PCR. The sample has roughly 90,000 clones. Sequencing was done on a sample of PBMCs. The TCR sequence derives from a man aged 50 or older in good health and CMV-seropositive.

For the CDR3, the DNA is TGTGCCAGCTCACCGGACAGGGACTATGGCTACACCTTC. This encodes CASSPDRDYGYTF. The chain has TRBV18 and TRBJ1-2; 8 bases align to TRBD1. The CDR3 runs to 13 residues. J gave up 3 bases and V 3 bases, and 0 bases lay outside the gene matches. Germline lookup yields CDR1 KGHSH and CDR2 LQKENI.